The sequence of this T cell receptor (beta chain) was determined in a study of T cell repertoires in cytomegalovirus infection. Across the study: In public TCR beta signatures, there were indications of both CMV infection and matching HLA type.

This clonotype appeared a few times. Its specificity is unknown. TCRdb re-called the reads with MiXCR, one entry per CDR3 protein. This table holds 300,000 to 400,000 distinct CDR3 sequences, almost 30% found once. From germline, CDR1 is DFQATT and CDR2 SNEGSKA (reference sequence). V gave up 5 bases and J gave up 1 base; unmatched junction bases: 2. This CDR3 spans 13 amino acids. The chain carries TRBV20-1 and TRBJ2-3, with TRBD1 matching 8 bases. The TCR comes from a human donor in good health (CMV status not recorded). Some clones in this sample may be carry-over from other donors' samples. Sequencing was performed on cultured PBMCs, taken from culture after CMV antigen stimulation. CDR3 sequence: CSAQTGGTDTQYF. The CDR3 coding sequence is TGCAGTGCTCAGACAGGGGGCACAGATACGCAGTATTTT.